These T cell receptor beta chains were read from a single sample in a study of response to subunit inactivated influenza vaccine. MiXCR was run by TCRdb on the RT-PCR reads, yielding one entry per CDR3 protein. The sample contains roughly 500,000 distinct CDR3 sequences, roughly 23% of which appear only once. This sample was also put to use in a study of T cells expressing NK-cell markers.

The sample here was CD4+ T cells sorted from PBMCs, taken roughly 12 days after vaccination. These receptors were obtained from a man over 45 who received an inactivated influenza vaccine. CDR3s include the opening cysteine and the closing phenylalanine or tryptophan. The D gene is left open where the match is weak. Expanded clones get a size class; other rows say once, few or many, or leave the size out.

size	D	V	J	CDR3	DNA
few	TRBD1	TRBV25-1	TRBJ1-3	CASSEHGTGSSSGNTIYF	TGTGCCAGCAGCGAACATGGGACAGGGTCAAGCTCTGGAAACACCATATATTTT
few	-	TRBV5-5	TRBJ2-5	CASSLVTGGGETQYF	TGTGCCAGCAGCTTGGTAACAGGCGGAGGGGAGACCCAGTACTTC
few	TRBD1	TRBV5-1	TRBJ2-5	CASSIQGSQETQYF	TGCGCCAGCAGCATACAGGGGTCCCAAGAGACCCAGTACTTC
-	TRBD2	TRBV5-1	TRBJ2-3	CASSLGGREVTDTQYF	TGCGCCAGCAGCTTAGGAGGCCGGGAGGTGACAGATACGCAGTATTTT
-	-	TRBV24-1	TRBJ2-7	CATSDPTGYEQYF	TGTGCCACCAGTGACCCAACAGGCTACGAGCAGTACTTC
few	TRBD1	TRBV7-9	TRBJ1-6	CASSAGVRGGSPLHF	TGTGCCAGCAGCGCAGGAGTCAGGGGGGGGTCACCCCTCCACTTT
few	-	TRBV4-2	TRBJ2-4	CASSTTGDYGSGIQYF	TGTGCCAGCAGCACGACAGGGGACTACGGTTCTGGCATTCAGTACTTC
-	-	TRBV4-2	TRBJ2-7	CASSQDHVVYEQYF	TGTGCCAGCAGCCAAGATCACGTGGTCTACGAGCAGTACTTC
-	TRBD2	TRBV6-2/TRBV6-3	TRBJ2-2	CASSKTSGYTGELFF	TGTGCCAGCAGTAAGACTAGCGGCTACACCGGGGAGCTGTTTTTT
few	-	TRBV7-8	TRBJ1-5	CASSLARSNQPQHF	TGTGCCAGCAGCTTAGCCAGGAGCAATCAGCCCCAGCATTTT
few	TRBD1	TRBV29-1	TRBJ1-1	CSVLTGRNTEAFF	TGCAGCGTGTTGACAGGGAGGAACACTGAAGCTTTCTTT
few	-	TRBV4-2	TRBJ2-1	CASSPGGLGDNEQFF	TGTGCCAGCAGCCCTGGAGGCCTCGGAGACAATGAGCAGTTCTTC
-	-	TRBV3-1	TRBJ1-6	CASSQEGGARSPLHF	TGTGCCAGCAGCCAAGAAGGAGGGGCGAGGTCACCCCTCCACTTT
few	-	TRBV7-2	TRBJ1-2	CASSLGQAGYYGHTF	TGTGCCAGCAGCTTAGGACAGGCAGGGTACTATGGCCACACCTTC
-	TRBD2	TRBV7-2	TRBJ2-7	CASSLLGTSVEEQYF	TGTGCCAGCAGCTTATTGGGGACTAGCGTTGAAGAGCAGTACTTC
-	-	TRBV5-1	TRBJ2-5	CASSLAGVRQETQYF	TGCGCCAGCAGCTTGGCGGGGGTAAGGCAAGAGACCCAGTACTTC
few	-	TRBV4-3	TRBJ2-3	CASSQQYSGVADTQYF	TGCGCCAGCAGCCAACAATATTCCGGGGTAGCAGATACGCAGTATTTT
-	TRBD2	TRBV7-2	TRBJ2-7	CASTHSGGSYEQYF	TGTGCCAGCACCCACTCTGGCGGGAGCTACGAGCAGTACTTC
few	-	TRBV5-1	TRBJ2-7	CASSLKGATGSGRIEQYF	TGCGCCAGCAGCTTGAAAGGGGCCACAGGGAGTGGGAGGATCGAGCAGTACTTC
-	-	TRBV4-3	TRBJ2-1	CASSQDLTMVDEQFF	TGCGCCAGCAGCCAAGACCTAACGATGGTCGATGAGCAGTTCTTC
-	TRBD1	TRBV18	TRBJ1-2	CASFWTGDQDRYGYTF	TGTGCCAGCTTTTGGACAGGGGACCAAGATCGCTATGGCTACACCTTC
-	-	TRBV3-1	TRBJ1-2	CASSRQGYGYTF	TGTGCCAGCAGTCGGCAAGGCTATGGCTACACCTTC
-	-	TRBV5-6	TRBJ1-6	CASSSLLGGSNSPLHF	TGTGCCAGCAGCTCATTGCTGGGGGGTTCGAATTCACCCCTCCACTTT
few	-	TRBV4-3	TRBJ2-1	CASSQDMGGLGYNEQFF	TGCGCCAGCAGCCAAGATATGGGTGGTCTAGGCTACAATGAGCAGTTCTTC
-	-	TRBV5-1	TRBJ2-5	CASSLGARGSETQYF	TGCGCCAGCAGCTTGGGAGCCAGGGGCTCAGAGACCCAGTACTTC
-	-	TRBV6-5	TRBJ1-1	CASSYPGRGTTEAFF	TGTGCCAGCAGTTACCCGGGCAGGGGTACTACTGAAGCTTTCTTT
few	TRBD2	TRBV24-1	TRBJ2-1	CATSDQTSFGDEQFF	TGTGCCACCAGTGATCAGACTAGCTTCGGCGATGAGCAGTTCTTC
-	TRBD1	TRBV20-1	TRBJ1-5	CSAERGTANQPQHF	TGCAGTGCCGAGCGGGGGACAGCAAATCAGCCCCAGCATTTT
few	-	TRBV3-1	TRBJ2-1	CASSLSAEQFF	TGTGCCAGCAGCCTCTCCGCTGAGCAGTTCTTC
-	-	TRBV13	TRBJ2-5	CASSPGQIGLQETQYF	TGTGCCAGCAGCCCCGGACAGATAGGGTTGCAAGAGACCCAGTACTTC
few	-	TRBV28	TRBJ1-4	CASSYVLVRVATNEKLFF	TGTGCCAGCAGTTACGTTCTTGTCAGGGTCGCAACTAATGAAAAACTGTTTTTT
many	-	TRBV10-3	TRBJ2-5	CAISEAGETQYF	TGTGCCATCAGTGAGGCTGGTGAGACCCAGTACTTC
few	TRBD1	TRBV29-1	TRBJ1-1	CSVGVSTGKGTEAFF	TGCAGCGTTGGGGTATCGACAGGGAAGGGTACTGAAGCTTTCTTT
-	-	TRBV29-1	TRBJ2-7	CSVEFRLQSSYEQYF	TGCAGCGTTGAGTTTCGACTCCAGAGCTCCTACGAGCAGTACTTC
-	-	TRBV7-9	TRBJ2-7	CASSFRAVPYEQYF	TGTGCCAGCAGCTTCAGGGCAGTCCCCTACGAGCAGTACTTC